The rows below give T cell receptor beta chains drawn from one sample of a study of response to subunit inactivated influenza vaccine. MiXCR, applied by TCRdb to the RT-PCR reads, yields one record per CDR3 protein. The sample contains roughly 540,000 distinct CDR3 sequences, around 21% of which appear only once. This sample also appeared in a second study, on T cells expressing NK-cell markers.

Source: CD4+ T cells sorted from PBMCs, taken roughly 12 days after vaccination. Receptor source: a man aged 50-60 years who received an inactivated influenza vaccine. Each CDR3 is given with its conserved first and last residue. The D gene is left open where the match is weak.

>TRBV7-2|TRBJ2-3|NA|14
CASSRLQGADTQYF
>TRBV2|TRBJ2-3|TRBD2|15
CASSGKAGALDTQYF
>TRBV11-2|TRBJ2-2|NA|16
CASSPRGVNTPGELFF
>TRBV5-1|TRBJ2-1|TRBD2|17
CASSSGTSGGPTDEQFF
>TRBV5-1|TRBJ2-1|NA|15
CASREAGPTSNEQFF
>TRBV6-2/TRBV6-3|TRBJ2-7|TRBD2|17
CVSNLRGTSGSYHEQYF
>TRBV5-5|TRBJ1-2|TRBD1|13
CASSTTGGNGYTF
>TRBV6-5|TRBJ2-5|NA|16
CASSYSETDLQETQYF
>TRBV12-3/TRBV12-4|TRBJ1-1|NA|14
CASSLPAANTEAFF
>TRBV24-1|TRBJ2-1|TRBD1|17
CATSDEKTGPTYNEQFF
>TRBV27|TRBJ2-6|NA|18
CASSLSRAGYSGANVLTF
>TRBV28|TRBJ1-6|TRBD1|15
CASSPQTGGSSPLHF
>TRBV6-2/TRBV6-3|TRBJ2-5|NA|12
CASSPGDETQYF